This TCR beta chain stems from a study of CD8+CD57+ T cells in acquired aplastic anemia. Patients picked for sequencing had shown CD8+CD57+ cell expansion detected by flow cytometry. Genomic DNA was employed as the template in profiling TCR beta VDJ and CDR3. TCRdb used MiXCR to reprocess the reads, holding one entry per CDR3 protein. The repertoire holds approximately 170,000 distinct CDR3 sequences, around 43% seen once, with roughly 3.2% in the top ten. The germline V gene has CDR1 SGHNT and CDR2 YYREEE (reference sequence). CDR3 length: 13 amino acids. With 6 bases removed from V and 8 bases from J, the gap between germline ends came to 15 bases. In this sample, this clonotype turned up many times.

This TCR was recovered from a human donor with aplastic anemia. The chain uses TRBV5-4 and TRBJ2-1; D is perhaps TRBD1 (6 bases). The sequencing sample was made of sorted CD4+, CD8+, or CD8+CD57+ T cells (not recorded which) from PBMCs. This chain's CDR3 is CASTMGARDEQFF. CDR3 DNA: TGTGCCAGCACCATGGGGGCTCGGGATGAGCAGTTCTTC.